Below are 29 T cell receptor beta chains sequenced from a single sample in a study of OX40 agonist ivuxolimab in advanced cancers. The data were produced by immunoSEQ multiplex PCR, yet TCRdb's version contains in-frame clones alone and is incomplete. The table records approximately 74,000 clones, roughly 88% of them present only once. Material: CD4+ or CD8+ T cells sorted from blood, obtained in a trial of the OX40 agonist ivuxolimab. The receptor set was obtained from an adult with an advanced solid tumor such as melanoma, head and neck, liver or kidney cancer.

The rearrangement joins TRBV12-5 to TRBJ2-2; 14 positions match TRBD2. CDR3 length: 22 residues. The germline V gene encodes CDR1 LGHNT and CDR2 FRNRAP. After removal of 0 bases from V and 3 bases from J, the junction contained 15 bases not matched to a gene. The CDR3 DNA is TGTGCTAGTGGTTTGGTAACCGGACTAGCGGGAGGCCCCCTACGCTACACCGGGGAGCTGTTTTTT. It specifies CASGLVTGLAGGPLRYTGELFF.

DNA for the CDR3: TGTGCCAGCAGCTCCCCCGGAACTAGTTACGAGCAGTACTTC. Translating it yields CASSSPGTSYEQYF. The chain links TRBV7-2 to TRBJ2-7; D perhaps matches TRBD2 (5 bases). CDR1 is SGHTA and CDR2 is FQGNSA in the germline V gene. The CDR3 spans 14 residues. V was cut by 4 bases and J by 4 bases, with 14 bases left in between. Together with reference TRBV7-2 and TRBJ2-7, the CDR3 gives the full variable domain: GAGVSQSPSNKVTEKGKDVELRCDPISGHTALYWYRQSLGQGLEFLIYFQGNSAPDKSGLPSDRFSAERTGGSVSTLTIQRTQQEDSAVYLCASSSPGTSYEQYFGPGTRLTVT.

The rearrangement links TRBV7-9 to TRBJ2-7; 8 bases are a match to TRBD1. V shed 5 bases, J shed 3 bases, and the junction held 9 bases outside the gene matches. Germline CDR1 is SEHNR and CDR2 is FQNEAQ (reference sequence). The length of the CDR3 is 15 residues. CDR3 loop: CASSAGQGLDYEQYF. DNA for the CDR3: TGTGCCAGCAGCGCAGGACAGGGACTCGACTACGAGCAGTACTTC.

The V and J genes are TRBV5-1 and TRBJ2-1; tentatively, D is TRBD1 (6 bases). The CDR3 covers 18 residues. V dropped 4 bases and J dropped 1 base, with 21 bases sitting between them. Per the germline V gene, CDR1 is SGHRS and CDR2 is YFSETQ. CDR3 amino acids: CASSHRELWRASYNEQFF. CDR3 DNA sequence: TGCGCCAGCAGCCACAGGGAGCTGTGGCGGGCTTCCTACAATGAGCAGTTCTTC.

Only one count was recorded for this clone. The chain's CDR3 is CASSDAGGITGELFF. In DNA, the CDR3 is TGTGCCAGCAGTGACGCAGGGGGGATCACCGGGGAGCTGTTTTTT. The chain links TRBV6-4 to TRBJ2-2; possible D gene TRBD1, 7 bases. The CDR3 spans 15 residues. CDR1 and CDR2 (germline): MRHNA, SNTAGT. The V end was cut by 2 bases, the J end by 4 bases, with 11 bases between.

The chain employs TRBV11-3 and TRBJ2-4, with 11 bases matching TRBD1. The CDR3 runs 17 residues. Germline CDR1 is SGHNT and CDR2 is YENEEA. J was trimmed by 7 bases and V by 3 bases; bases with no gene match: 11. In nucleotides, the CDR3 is TGTGCCAGCAGCTTGGGGACAGGGGGATTCGGTCTGAACATTCAGTACTTC. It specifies CASSLGTGGFGLNIQYF. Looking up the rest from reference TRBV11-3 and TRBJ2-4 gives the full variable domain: EAGVVQSPRYKIIEKKQPVAFWCNPISGHNTLYWYLQNLGQGPELLIRYENEEAVDDSQLPKDRFSAERLKGVDSTLKIQPAELGDSAVYLCASSLGTGGFGLNIQYFGAGTRLSVL.

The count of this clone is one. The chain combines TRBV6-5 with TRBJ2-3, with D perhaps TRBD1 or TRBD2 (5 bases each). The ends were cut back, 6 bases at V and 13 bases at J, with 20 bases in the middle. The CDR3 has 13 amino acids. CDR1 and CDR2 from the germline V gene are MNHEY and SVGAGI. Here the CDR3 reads CASRPRAPGAEYF. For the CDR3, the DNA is TGTGCCAGCAGACCACGGGCCCCCGGGGCTGAGTATTTT.

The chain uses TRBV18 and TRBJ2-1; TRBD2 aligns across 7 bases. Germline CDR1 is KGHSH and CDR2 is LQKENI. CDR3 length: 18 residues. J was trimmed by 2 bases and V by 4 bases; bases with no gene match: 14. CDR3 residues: CASSRRGTSEATYNEQFF. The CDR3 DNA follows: TGTGCCAGCTCACGACGGGGAACTAGCGAGGCTACCTACAATGAGCAGTTCTTC.

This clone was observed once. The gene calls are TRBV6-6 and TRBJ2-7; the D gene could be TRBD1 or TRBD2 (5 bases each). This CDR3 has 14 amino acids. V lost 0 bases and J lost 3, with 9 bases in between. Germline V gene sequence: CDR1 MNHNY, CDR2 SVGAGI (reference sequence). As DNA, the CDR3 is TGTGCCAGCAGTTACTCGAGGGACGGCTACGAGCAGTACTTC. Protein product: CASSYSRDGYEQYF.

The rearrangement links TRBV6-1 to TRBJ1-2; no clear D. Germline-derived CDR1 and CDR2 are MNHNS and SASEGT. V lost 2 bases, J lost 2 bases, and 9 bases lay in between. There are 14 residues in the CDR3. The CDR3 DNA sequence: TGTGCCAGCAGTGAACCCCCAGCGAACTATGGCTACACCTTC. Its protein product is CASSEPPANYGYTF.

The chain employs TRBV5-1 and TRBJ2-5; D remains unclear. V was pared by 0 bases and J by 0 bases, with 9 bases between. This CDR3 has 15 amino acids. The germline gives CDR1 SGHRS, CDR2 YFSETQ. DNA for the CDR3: TGCGCCAGCAGCTTGGGGTATGGGGACCAAGAGACCCAGTACTTC. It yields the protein CASSLGYGDQETQYF.

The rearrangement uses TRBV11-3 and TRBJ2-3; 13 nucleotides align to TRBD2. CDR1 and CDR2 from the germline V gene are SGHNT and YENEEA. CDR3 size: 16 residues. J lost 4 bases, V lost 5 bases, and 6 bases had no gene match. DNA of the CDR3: TGTGCCAGCAGCATACTAGCGGGAGGGCTAGCAGATACGCAGTATTTT. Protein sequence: CASSILAGGLADTQYF.

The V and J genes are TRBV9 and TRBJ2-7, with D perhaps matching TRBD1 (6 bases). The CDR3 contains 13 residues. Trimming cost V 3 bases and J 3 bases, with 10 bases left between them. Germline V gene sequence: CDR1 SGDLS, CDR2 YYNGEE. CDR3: CASSATDSYEQYF. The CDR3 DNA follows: TGTGCCAGCAGCGCTACGGACAGCTACGAGCAGTACTTC.

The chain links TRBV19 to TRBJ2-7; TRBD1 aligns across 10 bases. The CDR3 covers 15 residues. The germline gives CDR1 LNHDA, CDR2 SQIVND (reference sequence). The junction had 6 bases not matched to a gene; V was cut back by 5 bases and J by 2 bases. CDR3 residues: CASSPRQGAAYEQYF. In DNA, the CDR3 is TGTGCCAGTAGTCCCAGACAGGGGGCCGCCTACGAGCAGTACTTC. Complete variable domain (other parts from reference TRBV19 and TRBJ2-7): DGGITQSPKYLFRKEGQNVTLSCEQNLNHDAMYWYRQDPGQGLRLIYYSQIVNDFQKGDIAEGYSVSREKKESFPLTVTSAQKNPTAFYLCASSPRQGAAYEQYFGPGTRLTVT.

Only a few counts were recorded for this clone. Here the CDR3 DNA reads TGTGCCAGCAGTTTAGGGACAGGGCAAAAATACGAGCAGTACTTC. Its translation is CASSLGTGQKYEQYF. The V gene is TRBV27, the J gene TRBJ2-7; 9 bases align to TRBD1. The CDR3 consists of 15 residues. CDR1 is MNHEY, CDR2 SMNVEV, per germline (reference sequence). The ends lost 2 bases at V and 4 bases at J; junction bases unmatched: 6.

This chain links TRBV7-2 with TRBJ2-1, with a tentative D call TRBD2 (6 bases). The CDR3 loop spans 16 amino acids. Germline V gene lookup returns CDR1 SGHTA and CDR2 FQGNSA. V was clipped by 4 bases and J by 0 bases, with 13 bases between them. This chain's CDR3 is CASSSRDFSSYNEQFF. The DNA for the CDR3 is TGTGCCAGCAGCTCCCGGGACTTTAGCTCCTACAATGAGCAGTTCTTC.

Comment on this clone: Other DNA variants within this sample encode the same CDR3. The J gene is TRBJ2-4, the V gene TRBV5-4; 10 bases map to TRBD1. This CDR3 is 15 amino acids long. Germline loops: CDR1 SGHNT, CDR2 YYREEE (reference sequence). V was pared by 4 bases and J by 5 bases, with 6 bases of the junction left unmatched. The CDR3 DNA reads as TGTGCCAGCAGCGGGGGTGGGACAGGGGAAAACATTCAGTACTTC. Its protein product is CASSGGGTGENIQYF.

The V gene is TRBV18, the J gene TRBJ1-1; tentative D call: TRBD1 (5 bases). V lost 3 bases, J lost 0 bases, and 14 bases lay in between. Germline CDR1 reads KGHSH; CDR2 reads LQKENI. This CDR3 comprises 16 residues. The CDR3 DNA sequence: TGTGCCAGCTCACCCCAGAGACAGCTTTTGAACACTGAAGCTTTCTTT. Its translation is CASSPQRQLLNTEAFF.

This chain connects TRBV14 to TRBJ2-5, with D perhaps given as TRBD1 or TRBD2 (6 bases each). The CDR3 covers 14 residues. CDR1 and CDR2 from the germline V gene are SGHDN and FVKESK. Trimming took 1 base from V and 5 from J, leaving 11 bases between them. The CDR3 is CASSQVRGRETQYF. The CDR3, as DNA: TGTGCCAGCAGCCAAGTCCGGGGGCGGGAGACCCAGTACTTC.

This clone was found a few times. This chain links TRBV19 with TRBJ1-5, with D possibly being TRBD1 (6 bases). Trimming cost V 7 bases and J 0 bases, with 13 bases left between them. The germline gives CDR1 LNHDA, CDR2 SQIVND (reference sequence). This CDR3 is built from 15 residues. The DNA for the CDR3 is TGTGCCAGTAAAAGCCTGGGACATAGCAATCAGCCCCAGCATTTT. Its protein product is CASKSLGHSNQPQHF.

CDR3 nucleotides: TGTGCCAGCTCGGGACTAGCGGGAGATGAGCAGTTCTTC. As protein: CASSGLAGDEQFF. This chain links TRBV18 with TRBJ2-1, with 14 bases fitting TRBD2. From germline, CDR1 is KGHSH and CDR2 LQKENI. There are 13 residues in the CDR3. J gave up 8 bases and V 6 bases, and 0 bases lay outside the gene matches.

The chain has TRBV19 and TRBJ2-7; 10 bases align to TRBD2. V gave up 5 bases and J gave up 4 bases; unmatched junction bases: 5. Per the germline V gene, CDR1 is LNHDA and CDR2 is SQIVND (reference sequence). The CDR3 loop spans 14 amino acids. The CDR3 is CASSPRTSGYEQYF. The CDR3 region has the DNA TGTGCCAGTAGTCCGAGGACTAGCGGATACGAGCAGTACTTC. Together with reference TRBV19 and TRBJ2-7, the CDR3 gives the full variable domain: DGGITQSPKYLFRKEGQNVTLSCEQNLNHDAMYWYRQDPGQGLRLIYYSQIVNDFQKGDIAEGYSVSREKKESFPLTVTSAQKNPTAFYLCASSPRTSGYEQYFGPGTRLTVT.

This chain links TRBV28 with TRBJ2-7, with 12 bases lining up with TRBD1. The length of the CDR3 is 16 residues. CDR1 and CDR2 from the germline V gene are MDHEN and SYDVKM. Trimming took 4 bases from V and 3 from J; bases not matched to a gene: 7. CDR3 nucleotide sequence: TGTGCCAGCAGTTCAACGGGACAGGGGGCCGGCTACGAGCAGTACTTC. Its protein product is CASSSTGQGAGYEQYF.

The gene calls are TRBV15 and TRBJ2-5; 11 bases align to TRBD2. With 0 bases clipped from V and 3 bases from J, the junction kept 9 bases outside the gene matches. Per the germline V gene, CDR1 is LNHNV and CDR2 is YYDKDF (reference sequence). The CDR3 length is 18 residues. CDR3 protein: CATSREAPETSGEETQYF. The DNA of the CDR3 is TGTGCCACCAGCAGAGAGGCCCCCGAGACTAGCGGGGAAGAGACCCAGTACTTC.

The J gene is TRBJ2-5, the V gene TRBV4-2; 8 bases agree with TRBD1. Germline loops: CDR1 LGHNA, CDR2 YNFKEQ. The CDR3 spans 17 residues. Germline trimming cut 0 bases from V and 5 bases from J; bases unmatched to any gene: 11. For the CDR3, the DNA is TGTGCCAGCAGCCAAGATGACGCAGGGGGCGGTATGGAGACCCAGTACTTC. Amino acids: CASSQDDAGGGMETQYF.

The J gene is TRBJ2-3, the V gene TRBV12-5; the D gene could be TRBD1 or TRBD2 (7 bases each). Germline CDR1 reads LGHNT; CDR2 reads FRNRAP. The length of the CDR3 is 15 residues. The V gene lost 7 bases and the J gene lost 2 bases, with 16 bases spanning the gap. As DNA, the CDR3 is TGTGCTAGTGCAGGGGGGGGCCGTCTCACAGATACGCAGTATTTT. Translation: CASAGGGRLTDTQYF.

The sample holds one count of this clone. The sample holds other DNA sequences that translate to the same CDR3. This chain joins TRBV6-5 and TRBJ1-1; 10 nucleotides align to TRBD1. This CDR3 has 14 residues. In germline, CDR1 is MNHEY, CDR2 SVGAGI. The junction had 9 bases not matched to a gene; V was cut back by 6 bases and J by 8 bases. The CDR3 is CASRTDRGLSEAFF. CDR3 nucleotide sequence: TGTGCCAGCAGAACTGACAGGGGGCTTTCAGAAGCTTTCTTT.

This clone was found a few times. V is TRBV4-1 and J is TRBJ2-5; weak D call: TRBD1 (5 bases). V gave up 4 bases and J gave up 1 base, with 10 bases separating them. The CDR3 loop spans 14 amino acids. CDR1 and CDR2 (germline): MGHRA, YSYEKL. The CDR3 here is CASSLQGLQETQYF. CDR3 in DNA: TGCGCCAGCAGCCTTCAGGGCCTCCAAGAGACCCAGTACTTC.

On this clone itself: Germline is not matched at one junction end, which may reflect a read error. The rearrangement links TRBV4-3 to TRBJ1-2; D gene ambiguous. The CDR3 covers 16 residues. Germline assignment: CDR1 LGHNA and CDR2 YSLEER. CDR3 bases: TGCGCCGGCAGCCGTGCAGGAGGAACGTTTAACTATGGCTACACCTTC. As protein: CAGSRAGGTFNYGYTF.